These T cell receptor beta chains were read from a single sample in a study of T cell changes during pregnancy in multiple sclerosis. Data came from immunoSEQ multiplex PCR; TCRdb stores just in-frame clones and leaves some out. The data contain 9,500 to 15,000 clones, about 88% of them seen just once; the ten biggest clones take up about 15%. The sequencing used CD8+ T cells from peripheral blood mononuclear cells, collected in the second trimester of pregnancy. These receptors were collected from a female donor in good health, enrolled as a control in a pregnancy study. Each CDR3 is given with its conserved first and last residue. The order of the fields is D gene, J gene, V gene, clone size, CDR3 protein, CDR3 DNA. The D gene is left open where the match is weak. The size field is filled for only some rows; it gives once, few, many or a size class.

d_call: TRBD1; j_call: TRBJ1-1; v_call: TRBV6-1; clone_size: few; cdr3_aa: CAGQGGTEAFF; cdr3_nt: TGTGCCGGACAGGGTGGCACTGAAGCTTTCTTT
d_call: TRBD1; j_call: TRBJ1-1; v_call: TRBV19; clone_size: -; cdr3_aa: CASSIWTGDTEAFF; cdr3_nt: TGTGCCAGTAGTATTTGGACAGGGGACACTGAAGCTTTCTTT
d_call: TRBD2; j_call: TRBJ2-1; v_call: TRBV5-1; clone_size: -; cdr3_aa: CASSLGLAGVFSDEQFF; cdr3_nt: TGCGCCAGCAGCTTGGGTCTAGCGGGGGTCTTTTCCGATGAGCAGTTCTTC
d_call: -; j_call: TRBJ1-1; v_call: TRBV5-1; clone_size: -; cdr3_aa: CASSLSGAVDEAFF; cdr3_nt: TGCGCCAGCAGCTTGTCAGGGGCGGTGGATGAAGCTTTCTTT
d_call: TRBD2; j_call: TRBJ2-3; v_call: TRBV5-6; clone_size: -; cdr3_aa: CASSWGLAGGTDTQYF; cdr3_nt: TGTGCCAGCAGCTGGGGACTAGCGGGAGGCACAGATACGCAGTATTTT
d_call: -; j_call: TRBJ2-3; v_call: TRBV30; clone_size: -; cdr3_aa: CAWSGGGGSTDTQYF; cdr3_nt: TGTGCCTGGAGCGGCGGGGGCGGAAGCACAGATACGCAGTATTTT
d_call: -; j_call: TRBJ1-5; v_call: TRBV27; clone_size: -; cdr3_aa: CASSPRGSVEPQHF; cdr3_nt: TGTGCCAGCAGTCCCAGGGGTAGTGTAGAGCCCCAGCATTTT
d_call: TRBD1; j_call: TRBJ1-6; v_call: TRBV2; clone_size: once; cdr3_aa: CASSDRGYNSPLHF; cdr3_nt: TGTGCCAGCAGTGACAGGGGGTATAATTCACCCCTCCACTTT
d_call: -; j_call: TRBJ1-5; v_call: TRBV5-1; clone_size: medium-sized; cdr3_aa: CASSSEGDQPQHF; cdr3_nt: TGCGCCAGCAGCTCCGAGGGGGATCAGCCCCAGCATTTT
d_call: -; j_call: TRBJ2-7; v_call: TRBV21-1; clone_size: once; cdr3_aa: CASSKSPGQGALEQYF; cdr3_nt: TGTGCCAGCAGCAAATCTCCGGGACAGGGGGCTCTCGAGCAGTACTTC
d_call: TRBD1; j_call: TRBJ1-1; v_call: TRBV7-9; clone_size: -; cdr3_aa: CASSLTGVTTEAFF; cdr3_nt: TGTGCCAGCAGCCTGACAGGGGTGACTACCGAAGCTTTCTTT
d_call: TRBD1; j_call: TRBJ1-1; v_call: TRBV6-5; clone_size: -; cdr3_aa: CASSIQGLGVTEAFF; cdr3_nt: TGTGCCAGCAGTATACAGGGGCTGGGGGTCACTGAAGCTTTCTTT
d_call: -; j_call: TRBJ1-4; v_call: TRBV7-8; clone_size: -; cdr3_aa: CASSLGQINEKLFF; cdr3_nt: TGTGCCAGCAGCTTAGGACAGATTAATGAAAAACTGTTTTTT
d_call: -; j_call: TRBJ2-1; v_call: TRBV27; clone_size: -; cdr3_aa: CASSLHSPLGWIPYNEQFF; cdr3_nt: TGTGCCAGCAGTTTACATAGCCCTCTTGGGTGGATCCCCTACAATGAGCAGTTCTTC
d_call: -; j_call: TRBJ2-1; v_call: TRBV5-1; clone_size: once; cdr3_aa: CASSLDRVEQFF; cdr3_nt: TGCGCCAGCAGCTTGGACCGGGTAGAACAGTTCTTC
d_call: TRBD1; j_call: TRBJ2-7; v_call: TRBV27; clone_size: -; cdr3_aa: CASSRTGGPSYEQYF; cdr3_nt: TGTGCCAGCAGTCGGACAGGGGGCCCGTCCTACGAGCAGTACTTC
d_call: TRBD1; j_call: TRBJ2-5; v_call: TRBV2; clone_size: -; cdr3_aa: CASSADRGDRETQYF; cdr3_nt: TGTGCCAGCAGTGCGGACAGGGGTGATCGGGAGACCCAGTACTTC
d_call: TRBD1; j_call: TRBJ2-7; v_call: TRBV15; clone_size: -; cdr3_aa: CATSRVRTGAQDYEQYF; cdr3_nt: TGTGCCACCAGCAGAGTTAGAACAGGGGCCCAAGACTACGAGCAGTACTTC
d_call: TRBD1; j_call: TRBJ2-7; v_call: TRBV27; clone_size: few; cdr3_aa: CASSLNRGFYEQYF; cdr3_nt: TGTGCCAGCAGTTTAAACAGGGGATTCTACGAGCAGTACTTC
d_call: TRBD1; j_call: TRBJ2-6; v_call: TRBV4-3; clone_size: -; cdr3_aa: CASSQQIGDRGPSGANVLTF; cdr3_nt: TGCGCCAGCAGCCAGCAAATTGGGGACAGGGGGCCCTCTGGGGCCAACGTCCTGACTTTC
d_call: -; j_call: TRBJ2-1; v_call: TRBV29-1; clone_size: -; cdr3_aa: CSVGTAYNEQFF; cdr3_nt: TGCAGCGTTGGGACTGCCTACAATGAGCAGTTCTTC
d_call: TRBD2; j_call: TRBJ2-7; v_call: TRBV6-1; clone_size: -; cdr3_aa: CASSEPPGLAGEYEQYF; cdr3_nt: TGTGCCAGCAGTGAACCCCCGGGACTAGCGGGAGAATACGAGCAGTACTTC
d_call: -; j_call: TRBJ1-2; v_call: TRBV7-9; clone_size: -; cdr3_aa: CASSSNSLNYGYTF; cdr3_nt: TGTGCCAGCAGCTCTAATAGCCTAAACTATGGCTACACCTTC
d_call: -; j_call: TRBJ2-1; v_call: TRBV7-6; clone_size: -; cdr3_aa: CASSPPPDEQFF; cdr3_nt: TGTGCCAGCAGCCCCCCTCCTGATGAGCAGTTCTTC
d_call: -; j_call: TRBJ2-5; v_call: TRBV19; clone_size: -; cdr3_aa: CASSIDLEAGVYQETQYF; cdr3_nt: TGTGCCAGTAGTATAGATCTCGAGGCAGGGGTGTACCAAGAGACCCAGTACTTC
d_call: -; j_call: TRBJ2-1; v_call: TRBV4-1; clone_size: -; cdr3_aa: CASSRVEYQGNEQFF; cdr3_nt: TGCGCCAGCAGCCGGGTGGAGTACCAGGGCAATGAGCAGTTCTTC
d_call: -; j_call: TRBJ2-7; v_call: TRBV7-9; clone_size: -; cdr3_aa: CASSRGDSMGSYEQYF; cdr3_nt: TGTGCCAGCAGCCGCGGGGATTCCATGGGATCCTACGAGCAGTACTTC
d_call: -; j_call: TRBJ1-1; v_call: TRBV30; clone_size: -; cdr3_aa: CAWSPQNTEAFF; cdr3_nt: TGTGCCTGGAGTCCACAGAACACTGAAGCTTTCTTT
d_call: -; j_call: TRBJ1-1; v_call: TRBV30; clone_size: few; cdr3_aa: CAWSVGPNTEAFF; cdr3_nt: TGTGCCTGGAGTGTTGGCCCGAACACTGAAGCTTTCTTT
d_call: TRBD2; j_call: TRBJ2-7; v_call: TRBV5-6; clone_size: -; cdr3_aa: CASRRGEGSYEQYF; cdr3_nt: TGTGCCAGCCGGCGTGGGGAGGGGTCCTACGAGCAGTACTTC
d_call: TRBD1; j_call: TRBJ2-7; v_call: TRBV27; clone_size: medium-sized; cdr3_aa: CASSPGTGVGEQYF; cdr3_nt: TGTGCCAGCAGTCCTGGGACAGGGGTTGGTGAGCAGTACTTC
d_call: -; j_call: TRBJ2-7; v_call: TRBV4-1; clone_size: -; cdr3_aa: CASSQDNEQYF; cdr3_nt: TGCGCCAGCAGCCAAGATAACGAGCAGTACTTC
d_call: -; j_call: TRBJ2-1; v_call: TRBV4-3; clone_size: -; cdr3_aa: CASSQDRDFSYNEQFF; cdr3_nt: TGCGCCAGCAGCCAAGACAGGGACTTTTCCTACAATGAACAGTTCTTC
d_call: -; j_call: TRBJ2-3; v_call: TRBV7-9; clone_size: -; cdr3_aa: CASSLVSGGDTQYF; cdr3_nt: TGTGCCAGCAGCTTAGTAAGTGGCGGGGATACGCAGTATTTT
d_call: -; j_call: TRBJ2-5; v_call: TRBV5-8; clone_size: -; cdr3_aa: CASSGQQETQYF; cdr3_nt: TGTGCCAGCAGCGGACAGCAAGAGACCCAGTACTTC
d_call: -; j_call: TRBJ1-1; v_call: TRBV19; clone_size: once; cdr3_aa: CASSSGVGGDAFF; cdr3_nt: TGTGCCAGTAGTAGCGGTGTCGGGGGGGACGCTTTCTTT
d_call: -; j_call: TRBJ2-1; v_call: TRBV27; clone_size: -; cdr3_aa: CASEGTGGEQFF; cdr3_nt: TGTGCCAGCGAGGGTACCGGAGGCGAGCAGTTCTTC
d_call: TRBD2; j_call: TRBJ2-3; v_call: TRBV2; clone_size: once; cdr3_aa: CASSRSRIAGGPDTQYF; cdr3_nt: TGTGCCAGCAGTCGAAGTCGGATAGCGGGAGGGCCAGATACGCAGTATTTT
d_call: -; j_call: TRBJ2-1; v_call: TRBV7-9; clone_size: few; cdr3_aa: CASSLSSYNEQFF; cdr3_nt: TGTGCCAGCAGCTTGAGCTCCTACAATGAGCAGTTCTTC
d_call: TRBD1; j_call: TRBJ2-7; v_call: TRBV19; clone_size: -; cdr3_aa: CASSRTGGSYEQYF; cdr3_nt: TGTGCCAGTAGTAGGACAGGGGGCTCCTACGAGCAGTACTTC
d_call: TRBD1; j_call: TRBJ2-3; v_call: TRBV19; clone_size: -; cdr3_aa: CASRDRGGPDTQYF; cdr3_nt: TGTGCCAGTAGAGACAGGGGCGGACCAGATACGCAGTATTTT
d_call: TRBD2; j_call: TRBJ2-5; v_call: TRBV9; clone_size: -; cdr3_aa: CASSWGGEQETQYF; cdr3_nt: TGTGCCAGCAGCTGGGGAGGGGAGCAAGAGACCCAGTACTTC
d_call: TRBD2; j_call: TRBJ2-1; v_call: TRBV15; clone_size: -; cdr3_aa: CATTYPAGGLNEQFF; cdr3_nt: TGTGCCACTACTTATCCGGCGGGGGGATTAAATGAGCAGTTCTTC
d_call: -; j_call: TRBJ2-7; v_call: TRBV11-3; clone_size: -; cdr3_aa: CASSLKTATYEQYF; cdr3_nt: TGTGCCAGCAGCCTTAAGACAGCGACCTACGAGCAGTACTTC
d_call: TRBD2; j_call: TRBJ2-5; v_call: TRBV13; clone_size: -; cdr3_aa: CASSLPTSGQETQYF; cdr3_nt: TGTGCCAGCAGCCTCCCGACTAGCGGGCAAGAGACCCAGTACTTC
d_call: TRBD1; j_call: TRBJ2-1; v_call: TRBV7-9; clone_size: -; cdr3_aa: CASSTNRQGSLDEQFF; cdr3_nt: TGTGCCAGCAGCACCAATCGACAGGGTTCACTGGACGAGCAGTTCTTC
d_call: TRBD1; j_call: TRBJ1-1; v_call: TRBV13; clone_size: -; cdr3_aa: CASRGRSTGQVNTEAFF; cdr3_nt: TGTGCCAGCAGGGGTCGGAGCACCGGACAGGTGAACACTGAAGCTTTCTTT
d_call: -; j_call: TRBJ2-3; v_call: TRBV27; clone_size: -; cdr3_aa: CASSPGAYADTQYF; cdr3_nt: TGTGCCAGCAGTCCAGGGGCATACGCAGATACGCAGTATTTT
d_call: TRBD1; j_call: TRBJ1-3; v_call: TRBV6-5; clone_size: -; cdr3_aa: CASSSQQGRENTIYF; cdr3_nt: TGTGCCAGCAGTTCCCAACAGGGGAGAGAAAACACCATATATTTT
d_call: -; j_call: TRBJ1-2; v_call: TRBV30; clone_size: -; cdr3_aa: CAWSAGYGYTF; cdr3_nt: TGTGCCTGGAGTGCAGGATATGGCTACACCTTC
d_call: -; j_call: TRBJ1-1; v_call: TRBV27; clone_size: -; cdr3_aa: CASSGGAREAFF; cdr3_nt: TGTGCCAGCAGCGGAGGGGCCCGTGAAGCTTTCTTT
d_call: TRBD1; j_call: TRBJ2-1; v_call: TRBV4-3; clone_size: -; cdr3_aa: CASSQDGSGTGAYNEQFF; cdr3_nt: TGCGCCAGCAGCCAAGATGGATCGGGGACAGGGGCCTACAATGAGCAGTTCTTC
d_call: -; j_call: TRBJ2-2; v_call: TRBV5-6; clone_size: -; cdr3_aa: CASSLGGHGELFF; cdr3_nt: TGTGCCAGCAGCTTGGGGGGACACGGGGAGCTGTTTTTT
d_call: -; j_call: TRBJ1-2; v_call: TRBV14; clone_size: -; cdr3_aa: CASSPTADPSKNYGYTF; cdr3_nt: TGTGCCAGCAGCCCGACAGCCGACCCATCGAAAAACTATGGCTACACCTTC
d_call: TRBD1; j_call: TRBJ1-1; v_call: TRBV5-4; clone_size: -; cdr3_aa: CASSATGGRDEAFF; cdr3_nt: TGTGCCAGCAGCGCCACAGGGGGGAGGGATGAAGCTTTCTTT
d_call: TRBD2; j_call: TRBJ2-5; v_call: TRBV4-1; clone_size: medium-sized; cdr3_aa: CASSQGLAGGLQETQYF; cdr3_nt: TGCGCCAGCAGCCAAGGGCTAGCGGGAGGATTACAAGAGACCCAGTACTTC
d_call: TRBD2; j_call: TRBJ2-2; v_call: TRBV7-9; clone_size: -; cdr3_aa: CASSPFGLANTGELFF; cdr3_nt: TGTGCCAGCAGTCCATTCGGACTAGCGAACACCGGGGAGCTGTTTTTT